This paragraph reports one TCR beta chain. Other DNA sequences within the sample encode an identical CDR3. The data were produced by immunoSEQ multiplex PCR, yet TCRdb's version contains in-frame clones alone and is incomplete. This table has around 300,000 clones, about 88% appearing once. This entry comes from a study of Ad26.COV2.S vaccination and SARS-CoV-2 variants. As for treatment: 19 received Ad26.COV2.S at low or high dose, single or two shots; about 5 received placebo; per-sample allocation not given. Samples analyzed were those drawn on day 63 after the first vaccine or placebo injection. Germline CDR1 MDHEN, CDR2 SYDVKM. CDR3 size: 14 residues. The V end lost 6 bases, the J end lost 2 bases, and 14 bases lay between the germline ends.

The rearrangement uses TRBV28 and TRBJ2-7; D may be TRBD2 (6 bases). The clonotype originates from a person aged 18-60 years who received the Ad26.COV2.S COVID-19 vaccine or a placebo. The source material was peripheral blood, sampled in a trial of Ad26.COV2.S vaccine versus placebo. CDR3 protein: CASSPGTGAYEQYF. The DNA of the CDR3 is TGTGCCAGCAGCCCCGGGACTGGAGCCTACGAGCAGTACTTC.